The 2 T cell receptor beta chains presented below share a single source sample, sequenced in a study of a mutant IDH1 vaccine in newly diagnosed glioma. Time point denoted: week 35, safety follow-up. Every vaccination contained 300 ug of the mutant IDH1 20-mer peptide and was paired with topical imiquimod. These receptors are not linked to any known antigen. TCRdb keeps only in-frame clones here, not all; method: immunoSEQ multiplex PCR. Of tens of thousands of clones listed, 65% to 75% were seen once; the top ten hold around 4.5%. Specimen: PBMCs, collected from a glioma patient whose treatment included an IDH1 peptide vaccine. The receptors were gathered from a man aged 50-59 years with glioma.

The gene calls are TRBV30 and TRBJ2-5, with a weak D call TRBD1 (5 bases). The CDR3 is 11 amino acids. Trimming stripped 0 bases from V and 10 bases from J, with 9 bases between. The V gene's germline CDR1 is GTSNPN and CDR2 SVGIG (reference sequence). This chain's CDR3 is CAWSVQGIQYF. The CDR3 DNA sequence: TGTGCCTGGAGTGTCCAGGGTATCCAGTACTTC.

The table lists this clone with a few counts. The rearrangement uses TRBV29-1 and TRBJ1-1; weak D call: TRBD1 (6 bases). From germline, CDR1 is SQVTM and CDR2 ANQGSEA. Trimming removed 4 bases from V and 1 base from J, with 10 bases in between. The CDR3 runs 13 residues. CDR3 amino acids: CSVGEGGNTEAFF. DNA of the CDR3: TGCAGCGTTGGGGAAGGGGGGAACACTGAAGCTTTCTTT.